Listed here are 2 T cell receptor beta chains from one sample, sequenced in a study of T cells in Graves' hyperthyroidism and ophthalmopathy. Amplification yielded TCR beta CDR3 regions, with RNA transcripts as the source. TCR CDR3 regions were first amplified by RT-PCR with HTBI primers. TCRdb fed the multiplex PCR reads into MiXCR, producing one record per CDR3 protein. Seen here are around 660,000 distinct CDR3 sequences, about 45% observed once, and the top ten hold about 7.7%. Sequenced material: peripheral blood or thyroid tissue (not recorded which). These receptors were taken from an adult man with Graves' disease, either hyperthyroidism or ophthalmopathy (not recorded which).

Points on this clonotype: A much more abundant neighbour one base away suggests this may be a read error. The CDR3: CASSVSADNQPQHF. For the CDR3, the DNA is TGTGCCAGCAGCGTATCGGCTGACAATCAGCCCCAGCATTTT. This chain connects TRBV9 to TRBJ1-5; the D is unclear. Trimming left V 1 base short and J 3 bases short, with 8 bases between. The CDR3 has 14 amino acids. The germline gives CDR1 SGDLS, CDR2 YYNGEE.

This sequence joins TRBV12-3 or TRBV12-4 and TRBJ1-4, with TRBD1 identical over 7 bases. The ends lost 5 bases at V and 7 bases at J; junction bases unmatched: 7. The CDR3 is 14 residues long. The CDR3 DNA is TGTGCCAGCAGTCAGAGGGGGCCCGGTGAAAAACTGTTTTTT. As protein: CASSQRGPGEKLFF.